The clone carrying this TCR beta chain was seen a single time. Per the germline V gene, CDR1 is MGHDK and CDR2 is SYGVNS. With 0 bases clipped from V and 8 bases from J, the junction kept 6 bases outside the gene matches. The CDR3 has 14 residues. The sample originates from a study of shared T cell receptors in the human thymus. The table came from immunoSEQ multiplex PCR; TCRdb's copy has only in-frame clones and leaves some out. The table includes about 610,000 clones, around nine tenths detected once. These same records also appear under a second study, on human thymus T cells. From that second work: Healthy Finnish infants having corrective surgery for congenital heart defects served as donors. Thymic and blood repertoires showed apparently biased V and J gene usage. Thymic TCR repertoires of unrelated people reportedly overlapped highly.

The rearrangement links TRBV25-1 to TRBJ1-2; TRBD1 aligns across 7 bases. This clonotype was obtained from a boy younger than two with a congenital heart defect. The material sequenced was thymocytes. The CDR3 sequence: CASSEYKGARGYTF. The DNA of the CDR3 is TGTGCCAGCAGTGAATACAAGGGGGCGCGGGGCTACACCTTC.